This is a list of T cell receptor beta chains from one sample in a study of blood T cell repertoires in COVID-19. This table comes from immunoSEQ multiplex PCR, and its TCRdb copy is limited to in-frame clones, with some not included. There are some 100,000 clones in the sample; around four fifths occur only once, and around 11% lies in the top ten. Sequencing was carried out using peripheral blood. The receptors were gathered from a woman in her 70s with active or convalescent COVID-19. The CDR3 runs from the conserved cysteine through the conserved F or W. Each record gives: clone size, V gene, D gene, J gene, CDR3 DNA, CDR3 protein. D genes are given only for firm matches. Clone size is given for some rows only: seen once, a few or many times, or a class if the clone is expanded.

abundance: .
v_gene: TRBV7-2
d_gene: .
j_gene: TRBJ2-7
CDR3nt: TGTGCCAGCAGCAACTATTGGCGGGACGAGCAGTACTTC
CDR3aa: CASSNYWRDEQYF

abundance: once
v_gene: TRBV28
d_gene: TRBD2
j_gene: TRBJ2-3
CDR3nt: TGTGCCAGCAGCTCCTCGGGACTATATCCTCCCCGACCGTATTTT
CDR3aa: CASSSSGLYPPRPYF

abundance: .
v_gene: TRBV7-9
d_gene: TRBD1
j_gene: TRBJ1-5
CDR3nt: TGTGCCAGCAGCCGACAGGGGGTTCAGCCCCAGCATTTT
CDR3aa: CASSRQGVQPQHF

abundance: .
v_gene: TRBV10-3
d_gene: .
j_gene: TRBJ1-1
CDR3nt: TGTGCCATCAGTGACAGGGGAAACACTGAAGCTTTCTTT
CDR3aa: CAISDRGNTEAFF

abundance: once
v_gene: TRBV24-1
d_gene: .
j_gene: TRBJ1-1
CDR3nt: TGTGCCACCAGTGATCCCAATACAGGGAACACTGAAGCTTTCTTT
CDR3aa: CATSDPNTGNTEAFF

abundance: .
v_gene: TRBV19
d_gene: .
j_gene: TRBJ2-5
CDR3nt: TGTGCCAGTAGCGGGGGCCAAGAGACCCAGTACTTC
CDR3aa: CASSGGQETQYF

abundance: .
v_gene: TRBV4-1
d_gene: .
j_gene: TRBJ2-3
CDR3nt: TGCGCCAGCAGCCCCAGAGGGGGGGGGCCTAGCACAGATACGCAGTATTTT
CDR3aa: CASSPRGGGPSTDTQYF

abundance: .
v_gene: TRBV3-1/TRBV3-2
d_gene: .
j_gene: TRBJ1-2
CDR3nt: TGTGCCAGCAGGAACAGGGCTAACGGCTACACCTTC
CDR3aa: CASRNRANGYTF

abundance: .
v_gene: TRBV18
d_gene: TRBD1
j_gene: TRBJ2-3
CDR3nt: TGTGCCAGCTCGACCGGGACAGGGGGCACAGATACGCAGTATTTT
CDR3aa: CASSTGTGGTDTQYF

abundance: .
v_gene: TRBV5-4
d_gene: .
j_gene: TRBJ2-5
CDR3nt: TGTGCCAGCAGTCGTGGGGCACAAGAGACCCAGTACTTC
CDR3aa: CASSRGAQETQYF

abundance: .
v_gene: TRBV5-1
d_gene: TRBD2
j_gene: TRBJ2-5
CDR3nt: TGCGCCAGCAGCTTGGGAGTCCGGGAGCGGGGGGAGACCCAGTACTTC
CDR3aa: CASSLGVRERGETQYF

abundance: .
v_gene: TRBV5-4
d_gene: TRBD2
j_gene: TRBJ2-5
CDR3nt: TGTGCCAGCAGCTTGCGGCGGGGGGGGGAGGAGACCCAGTACTTC
CDR3aa: CASSLRRGGEETQYF

abundance: few
v_gene: TRBV7-2
d_gene: TRBD1
j_gene: TRBJ2-5
CDR3nt: TGTGCCAGCAGCTGGGACAGGGTGGCATTAGAGACCCAGTACTTC
CDR3aa: CASSWDRVALETQYF

abundance: .
v_gene: TRBV7-2
d_gene: TRBD1
j_gene: TRBJ1-1
CDR3nt: TGTGCCAGCAGCTTCTTGACAGGGGGGGGTGATACTGAAGCTTTCTTT
CDR3aa: CASSFLTGGGDTEAFF

abundance: once
v_gene: TRBV10-1
d_gene: .
j_gene: TRBJ2-2
CDR3nt: TGCGCCAGCAGTCAGGGGACCGGGGAGCTGTTTTTT
CDR3aa: CASSQGTGELFF

abundance: .
v_gene: TRBV18
d_gene: TRBD1
j_gene: TRBJ1-2
CDR3nt: TGTGCCAGCTCACCCGGGACAGCGGCATACTATGGCTACACCTTC
CDR3aa: CASSPGTAAYYGYTF

abundance: .
v_gene: TRBV5-8
d_gene: TRBD1
j_gene: TRBJ2-1
CDR3nt: TGTGCCAGCAGCTTCGACCGGACAGGAGTATACAATGAGCAGTTCTTC
CDR3aa: CASSFDRTGVYNEQFF

abundance: .
v_gene: TRBV5-4
d_gene: TRBD1
j_gene: TRBJ1-1
CDR3nt: TGTGCCAGCAGCAACGGACAGGGTGGCACTGAAGCTTTCTTT
CDR3aa: CASSNGQGGTEAFF

abundance: .
v_gene: TRBV2
d_gene: .
j_gene: TRBJ1-2
CDR3nt: TGTGCCAGCGGAGGACAGTTTGGCTACACCTTC
CDR3aa: CASGGQFGYTF

abundance: .
v_gene: TRBV7-6
d_gene: .
j_gene: TRBJ2-2
CDR3nt: TGTGCCAGCAGCTCCCCTAGCTTTGCGAACACCGGGGAGCTGTTTTTT
CDR3aa: CASSSPSFANTGELFF

abundance: .
v_gene: TRBV10-3
d_gene: TRBD1
j_gene: TRBJ1-5
CDR3nt: TGTGCCATCAACGACAGGGGGTACAATCAGCCCCAGCATTTT
CDR3aa: CAINDRGYNQPQHF

abundance: few
v_gene: TRBV29-1
d_gene: .
j_gene: TRBJ1-1
CDR3nt: TGCAGCGTGGAGACCGACGACACTGAAGCTTTCTTT
CDR3aa: CSVETDDTEAFF

abundance: .
v_gene: TRBV7-2
d_gene: .
j_gene: TRBJ1-2
CDR3nt: TGTGCCAGCAGCGCAGAACAGGGAAACTATGGCTACACCTTC
CDR3aa: CASSAEQGNYGYTF

abundance: .
v_gene: TRBV12-3/TRBV12-4
d_gene: TRBD1
j_gene: TRBJ1-2
CDR3nt: TGTGCCAGCAGTTTCGGACAGGGACATGGCTACACCTTC
CDR3aa: CASSFGQGHGYTF

abundance: once
v_gene: TRBV5-1
d_gene: .
j_gene: TRBJ2-3
CDR3nt: TGCGCCAGCAAGGACAGTCCGGCAGCAGATACGCAGTATTTT
CDR3aa: CASKDSPAADTQYF

abundance: .
v_gene: TRBV5-1
d_gene: .
j_gene: TRBJ1-3
CDR3nt: TGCGCCAGCAGCTTGGTCGGGTTCGGAAACACCATATATTTT
CDR3aa: CASSLVGFGNTIYF

abundance: .
v_gene: TRBV7-2
d_gene: TRBD2
j_gene: TRBJ2-3
CDR3nt: TGTGCCAGCAGCTACCTAGCGGGGGGGCAGTATTTT
CDR3aa: CASSYLAGGQYF

abundance: .
v_gene: TRBV3-1/TRBV3-2
d_gene: TRBD2
j_gene: TRBJ2-3
CDR3nt: TGTGCCAGCAGCCCGCGGGGGGGCCTGACAGATACGCAGTATTTT
CDR3aa: CASSPRGGLTDTQYF